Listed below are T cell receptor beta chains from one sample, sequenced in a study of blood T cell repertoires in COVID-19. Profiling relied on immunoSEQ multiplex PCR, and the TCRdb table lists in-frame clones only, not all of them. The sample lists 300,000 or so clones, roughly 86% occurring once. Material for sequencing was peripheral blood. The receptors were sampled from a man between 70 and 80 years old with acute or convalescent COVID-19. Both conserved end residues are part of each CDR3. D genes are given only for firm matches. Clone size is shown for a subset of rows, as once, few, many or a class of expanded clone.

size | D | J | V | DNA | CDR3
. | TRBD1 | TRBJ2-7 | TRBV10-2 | TGCGCCAGCAGGGTTGACAGGGGTGGGTACGAGCAGTACTTC | CASRVDRGGYEQYF
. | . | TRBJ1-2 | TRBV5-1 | TGCGCCAGCAGCTTGTCGAGAGATGGCTACACCTTC | CASSLSRDGYTF
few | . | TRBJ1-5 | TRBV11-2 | TGTGCCAGCAGCCCTGCGGTGAATAGCAATCAGCCCCAGCATTTT | CASSPAVNSNQPQHF
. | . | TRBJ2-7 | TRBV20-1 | TGCAGTGCTAGTTCCTACACAGCATTCTCAGTTGAGCAGTACTTC | CSASSYTAFSVEQYF
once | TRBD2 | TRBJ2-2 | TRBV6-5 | TGTGCCAGCAGTTACGGGACTAGCATGAGCGGGGAGCTGTTTTTT | CASSYGTSMSGELFF
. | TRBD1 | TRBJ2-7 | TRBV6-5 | TGTGCCAGCAAGGGACAGGGCGCCACCTACGAGCAGTACTTC | CASKGQGATYEQYF
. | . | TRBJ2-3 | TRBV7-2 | TGTGCCAGCAGCTTAGCCATACTAGATTCGGATACGCAGTATTTT | CASSLAILDSDTQYF
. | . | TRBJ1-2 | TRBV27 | TGTGCCAGCAGTGACAGGAACTATGGCTACACCTTC | CASSDRNYGYTF
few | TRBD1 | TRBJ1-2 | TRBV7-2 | TGTGCCAGCAGCCGTCTGACAGGGGACTATGGCTACACCTTC | CASSRLTGDYGYTF
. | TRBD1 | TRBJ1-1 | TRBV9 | TGTGCCAGCAACAGGGGGACAGGTAACACTGAAGCTTTCTTT | CASNRGTGNTEAFF
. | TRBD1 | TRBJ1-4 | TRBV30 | TGTGCCTGGAACGGACAGGGGCCTAATGAAAAACTGTTTTTT | CAWNGQGPNEKLFF
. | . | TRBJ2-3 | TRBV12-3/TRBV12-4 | TGTGCCAGCAGTTTCGAGAGCACAGATACGCAGTATTTT | CASSFESTDTQYF
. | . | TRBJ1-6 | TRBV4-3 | TGCGCCAGCAGCCAAGATCCCCCACAGGGCTATAATTCACCCCTCCACTTT | CASSQDPPQGYNSPLHF
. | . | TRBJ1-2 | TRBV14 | TGTGCCAGCAGCAAATTGGGGGAGGCCTATGGCTACACCTTC | CASSKLGEAYGYTF
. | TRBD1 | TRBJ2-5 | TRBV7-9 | TGTGCCAGCAGCCGTGGGGACAGTCAAGAGACCCAGTACTTC | CASSRGDSQETQYF
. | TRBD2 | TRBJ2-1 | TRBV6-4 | TGTGCCAGCAGTGACTCGTGCGGGGTGGGACTAGCGGGATGGGATGAGCAGTTCTTC | CASSDSCGVGLAGWDEQFF
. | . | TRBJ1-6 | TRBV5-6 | TGTGCCAGCAGCTTGGCCGCGCAGGACGGGGATTCACCCCTCCACTTT | CASSLAAQDGDSPLHF
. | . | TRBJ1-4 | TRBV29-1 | TGCAGCGTTACCGGGACACCAAATGAAAAACTGTTTTTT | CSVTGTPNEKLFF
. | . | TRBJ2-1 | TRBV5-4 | TGTGCCAGCAGACGGGAGTCATACAATGAGCAGTTCTTC | CASRRESYNEQFF
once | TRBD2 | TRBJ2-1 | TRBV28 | TGTGCCAGCAGTTTACAGCGGGGTGGCGATGAGCAGTTCTTC | CASSLQRGGDEQFF
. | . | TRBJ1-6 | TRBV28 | TGTGCCTCGGGGGACTTGGGTTCACCCCTCCACTTT | CASGDLGSPLHF
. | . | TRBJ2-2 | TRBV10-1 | TGCGCCAGCGGAAACGGGGCGAACACCGGGGAGCTGTTTTTT | CASGNGANTGELFF
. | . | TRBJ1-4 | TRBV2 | TGTGCCAGCAGGCCTACAGCGGGAAAACTGTTTTTT | CASRPTAGKLFF
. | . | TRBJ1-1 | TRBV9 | TGTGCCAGCAGCGCCACTTCACGAGAGGGCACTGAAGCTTTCTTT | CASSATSREGTEAFF
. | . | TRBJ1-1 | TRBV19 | TGTGCCAGTAGGAGGGAGTTGAACACTGAAGCTTTCTTT | CASRRELNTEAFF
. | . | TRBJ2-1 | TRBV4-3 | TGCGCCAGCAGCCAAGAATTCGCGGATGAGCAGTTCTTC | CASSQEFADEQFF
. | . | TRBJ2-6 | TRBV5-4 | TGTGCCAGCAGCATGGACTTCTCTGGGGCCAACGTCCTGACTTTC | CASSMDFSGANVLTF
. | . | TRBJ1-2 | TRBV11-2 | TGTGCCAGCAGCCCGGGTCCTAACTATGGCTACACCTTC | CASSPGPNYGYTF